This T cell receptor beta chain was captured by sequencing in a study of tumor-infiltrating lymphocytes in primary liver carcinoma. The investigators made TCR beta cDNA from 400 to 550 ng total RNA, using a constant-region primer. Sequencing libraries for TCR beta derived from three nested multiplex PCR rounds that used slightly modified ARM-PCR. Primers for the first two PCR rounds were TRBV1-TRBV30 forward primers and a C-beta reverse primer (approximately 10 cycles per round). TCRdb called the multiplex PCR reads again in MiXCR, with one record for every CDR3 protein. The sample lists tens of thousands of distinct CDR3 sequences; 75% were seen once. This CDR3 has 11 amino acids. Germline loops: CDR1 SEHNR, CDR2 FQNEAQ (reference sequence). About this clonotype itself: The junction differs from germline at one of its ends, possibly a read error.

Unsorted bulk tissue of about 20-30 mg yielded co-extracted RNA and DNA. J is TRBJ2-7 and V is TRBV7-9, with unresolved D. The sequencing input was tumor-adjacent normal liver tissue. This sequence was found in a woman aged 30 to 39 with primary liver carcinoma and hepatitis B virus infection. The CDR3 loop is CASSPAYKQYF. Here the CDR3 DNA reads TGTGCCAGCAGCCCCGCCTATAAGCAATACTTC.